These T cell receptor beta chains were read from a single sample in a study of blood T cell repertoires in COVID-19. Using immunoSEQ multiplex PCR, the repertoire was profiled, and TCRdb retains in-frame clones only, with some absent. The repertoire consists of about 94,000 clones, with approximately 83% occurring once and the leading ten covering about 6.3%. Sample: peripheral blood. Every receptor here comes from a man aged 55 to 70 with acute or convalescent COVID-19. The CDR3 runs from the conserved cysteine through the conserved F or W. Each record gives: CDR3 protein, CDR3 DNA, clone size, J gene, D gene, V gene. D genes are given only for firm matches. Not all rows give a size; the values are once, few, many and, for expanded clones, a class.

CASSYSWGGETQYF | TGTGCCAGCAGTTACTCGTGGGGGGGAGAGACCCAGTACTTC | - | TRBJ2-5 | TRBD2 | TRBV6-5
CSASTLAGGSYEQYF | TGCAGTGCTAGTACGCTAGCGGGGGGCTCCTACGAGCAGTACTTC | few | TRBJ2-7 | TRBD2 | TRBV20-1
CASSQNTDTQYF | TGTGCCAGCAGCCAAAACACAGATACGCAGTATTTT | once | TRBJ2-3 | - | TRBV5-4
CAISGRDRSTDTQYF | TGTGCCATCAGTGGGAGGGACCGAAGCACAGATACGCAGTATTTT | - | TRBJ2-3 | - | TRBV10-3
CASSLGTTAFF | TGTGCCAGCAGTTTAGGGACTACAGCTTTCTTT | - | TRBJ1-1 | - | TRBV28
CASSEDRAGEQYF | TGTGCCAGCTCAGAAGACAGGGCCGGCGAGCAGTACTTC | - | TRBJ2-7 | TRBD1 | TRBV18
CASSQDARGLVYGYTF | TGTGCCAGCAGCCAAGATGCCAGGGGGCTAGTCTATGGCTACACCTTC | - | TRBJ1-2 | TRBD1 | TRBV3-1/TRBV3-2
CASANPTGAYYGYTF | TGTGCCAGCGCCAATCCGACAGGGGCCTACTATGGCTACACCTTC | - | TRBJ1-2 | TRBD1 | TRBV2
CASSLDGGAWNEQFF | TGTGCCAGCAGCTTAGACGGGGGGGCCTGGAATGAGCAGTTCTTC | - | TRBJ2-1 | TRBD2 | TRBV11-2
CASGLGDRSTDTQYF | TGTGCTAGTGGTTTAGGGGACAGGAGCACAGATACGCAGTATTTT | - | TRBJ2-3 | TRBD1 | TRBV12-5
CASSLGLQGFGNTIYF | TGTGCCAGCAGCTTAGGCCTACAGGGATTTGGAAACACCATATATTTT | - | TRBJ1-3 | - | TRBV7-2
CAWNVGSGTGELFF | TGTGCCTGGAATGTGGGCAGTGGGACCGGGGAGCTGTTTTTT | - | TRBJ2-2 | - | TRBV30
CASSGGADVFF | TGTGCCAGCAGCGGAGGGGCGGATGTTTTCTTT | - | TRBJ1-1 | - | TRBV11-3
CASSIGTGREQYF | TGTGCCAGTAGTATCGGGACAGGGCGCGAGCAGTACTTC | - | TRBJ2-7 | TRBD1 | TRBV19
CASSVEAGHYSGNTIYF | TGTGCCAGCAGCGTAGAAGCGGGACACTACTCTGGAAACACCATATATTTT | once | TRBJ1-3 | - | TRBV9
CASSQDYQRGGRETQYF | TGTGCCAGCAGCCAAGATTACCAGCGGGGGGGCCGGGAGACCCAGTACTTC | - | TRBJ2-5 | TRBD2 | TRBV3-1/TRBV3-2
CASSLSRGQSFYNSPLHF | TGTGCCAGCAGCCTATCCAGGGGACAAAGTTTTTATAATTCACCCCTCCACTTT | - | TRBJ1-6 | - | TRBV7-6
CSASRGQANTEAFF | TGCAGTGCTAGTCGGGGACAGGCGAACACTGAAGCTTTCTTT | - | TRBJ1-1 | TRBD1 | TRBV20-1
CASSVVQGGEAFF | TGTGCCAGCAGCGTAGTACAGGGCGGTGAAGCTTTCTTT | - | TRBJ1-1 | - | TRBV9
CASSDSPAGGRETQYF | TGTGCCAGCAGTGATTCTCCAGCGGGGGGGCGAGAGACCCAGTACTTC | - | TRBJ2-5 | TRBD2 | TRBV6-1
CASSQASGFSPLHF | TGTGCCAGCAGCCAAGCATCAGGGTTTTCACCCCTCCACTTT | - | TRBJ1-6 | - | TRBV3-1/TRBV3-2
CASSQGLVGETQYF | TGCGCCAGCAGCCAAGGACTAGTAGGCGAGACCCAGTACTTC | - | TRBJ2-5 | - | TRBV4-3
CASSQGMGQGAEQPQHF | TGCGCCAGCAGCCAAGGGATGGGACAGGGGGCAGAACAGCCCCAGCATTTT | once | TRBJ1-5 | TRBD1 | TRBV4-1